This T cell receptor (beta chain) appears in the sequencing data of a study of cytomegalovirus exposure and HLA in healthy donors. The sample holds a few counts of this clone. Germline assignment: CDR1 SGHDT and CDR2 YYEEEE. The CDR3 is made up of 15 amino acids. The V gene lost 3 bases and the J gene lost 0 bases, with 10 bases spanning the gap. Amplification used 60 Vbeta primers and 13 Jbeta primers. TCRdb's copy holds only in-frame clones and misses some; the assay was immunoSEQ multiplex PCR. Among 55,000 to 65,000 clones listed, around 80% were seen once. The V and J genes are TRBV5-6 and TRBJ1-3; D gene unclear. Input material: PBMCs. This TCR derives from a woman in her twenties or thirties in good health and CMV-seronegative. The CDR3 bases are TGTGCCAGCAGCTATACACCCCTCTCTGGAAACACCATATATTTT. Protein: CASSYTPLSGNTIYF.